This TCR beta chain was observed in a study of blood T cell repertoires in COVID-19. The data were produced by immunoSEQ multiplex PCR, yet TCRdb's version contains in-frame clones alone and is incomplete. The sample consists of over 35,000 clones, about nine tenths of them appearing once. The specimen sequenced was peripheral blood. The sequence came from a woman in her 30s in a cohort sampled during active COVID-19.

CDR3 sequence reads: CAWRDPGTVRVSGTEAFF. The CDR3 region has the DNA TGTGCCTGGAGGGATCCCGGGACAGTAAGAGTCTCTGGCACTGAAGCTTTCTTT. The J gene is TRBJ1-1, the V gene TRBV30, with 7 bases that match TRBD1. The trim removed 3 bases at V and 4 bases at J, leaving 20 bases unmatched. The V gene's germline CDR1 is GTSNPN and CDR2 SVGIG (reference sequence). The CDR3 loop spans 18 amino acids.